A single sample is the source of the 12 T cell receptor beta chains below, sequenced in a study of blood T cell repertoires in COVID-19. Sequencing used immunoSEQ multiplex PCR; TCRdb keeps in-frame clones, though not all of them. The data show around 57,000 clones, about 90% seen once. Sequenced material: peripheral blood. The receptor source for this set is a human donor with active COVID-19. The donor label of this sample is uncertain.

The rearrangement links TRBV27 to TRBJ2-1; 9 nucleotides agree with TRBD2. V shed 3 bases, J shed 0 bases, and the junction held 21 bases outside the gene matches. Germline V CDR1 and CDR2: MNHEY, SMNVEV (reference sequence). The CDR3 spans 22 residues. CDR3 sequence: CASSFSDPTSGNGGGSYNEQFF. The DNA for the CDR3 is TGTGCCAGCAGTTTCTCTGACCCGACTAGCGGCAATGGGGGGGGCTCCTACAATGAGCAGTTCTTC.

This chain connects TRBV7-3 to TRBJ1-2; D is perhaps TRBD1 (6 bases). Looked up from germline, CDR1 is SGHTA and CDR2 is FQGTGA. CDR3 length: 13 residues. V gave up 5 bases and J gave up 4 bases, with 11 bases separating them. The CDR3 DNA reads TGTGCCAGCAGCCCAGGACAGAGCTATGGCTACACCTTC. Translating it yields CASSPGQSYGYTF.

The table lists this clone with a count of one. The chain links TRBV29-1 to TRBJ2-1; 7 bases fit TRBD1. Trimming at V came to 7 bases and at J to 9 bases, leaving 6 bases not matched to a gene. The CDR3 spans 11 residues. Germline V gene sequence: CDR1 SQVTM, CDR2 ANQGSEA. CDR3 coding DNA: TGCAGCGCCAACAGGGGAACTGAGCAGTTCTTC. It translates to CSANRGTEQFF.

The V call is TRBV7-9, the J call TRBJ2-3, with 10 nucleotides matching TRBD2. Germline V gene data show CDR1 as SEHNR and CDR2 as FQNEAQ (reference sequence). The V gene end was trimmed by 5 bases and the J gene end by 5 bases; junction bases not matched to a gene: 19. This CDR3 has 19 residues. This CDR3 is CASSPRGPSGSRPQDTQYF. The CDR3 coding sequence is TGTGCCAGCAGCCCTAGGGGCCCTAGCGGGAGTCGCCCACAAGATACGCAGTATTTT.

The V gene is TRBV19, the J gene TRBJ1-2, with TRBD1 matching 9 bases. The CDR3 is 16 residues long. J lost 7 bases, V lost 10 bases, and 19 bases had no gene match. Germline V gene lookup returns CDR1 LNHDA and CDR2 SQIVND (reference sequence). CDR3 loop: CATTGTGSHARGGYTF. The CDR3 region has the DNA TGTGCCACCACCGGGACAGGGAGTCACGCCCGGGGTGGCTACACCTTC. Using reference TRBV19 and TRBJ1-2 for the parts outside the CDR3, the full variable domain is DGGITQSPKYLFRKEGQNVTLSCEQNLNHDAMYWYRQDPGQGLRLIYYSQIVNDFQKGDIAEGYSVSREKKESFPLTVTSAQKNPTAFYLCATTGTGSHARGGYTFGSGTRLTVV.

The CDR3 loop is CASSFHGGNTEAFF. The DNA of the CDR3 is TGTGCCAGCAGTTTTCACGGGGGGAACACTGAAGCTTTCTTT. The V and J genes are TRBV28 and TRBJ1-1, with D tentatively TRBD1 (5 bases). CDR1 is MDHEN, CDR2 SYDVKM, per germline. V was trimmed by 3 bases and J by 1 base, leaving 9 bases between them. The CDR3 has 14 residues.

This clone was counted between two and nine times. The chain uses TRBV28 and TRBJ2-7, with TRBD1 matching 8 bases. CDR1 and CDR2 from the germline V gene are MDHEN and SYDVKM. The trim removed 6 bases at V and 3 bases at J, leaving 10 bases unmatched. The CDR3 is made up of 15 amino acids. As DNA, the CDR3 is TGTGCCAGCAGCCGTGGGACAGGCTTCTTCTACGAGCAGTACTTC. The encoded protein is CASSRGTGFFYEQYF.

This clone was observed a handful of times. The chain uses TRBV7-9 and TRBJ2-1, with 10 bases identical to TRBD2. CDR1 and CDR2 (germline): SEHNR, FQNEAQ (reference sequence). CDR3 length equals 17 residues. The trim removed 0 bases at V and 10 bases at J, leaving 12 bases unmatched. For the CDR3, the DNA is TGTGCCAGCAGCTTAGCGGGGGGCCTACTAGCGGGGAGGGAGCAGTTCTTC. Encoded protein: CASSLAGGLLAGREQFF. Combining the CDR3 with reference TRBV7-9 and TRBJ2-1 gives the whole variable domain DTGVSQNPRHKITKRGQNVTFRCDPISEHNRLYWYRQTLGQGPEFLTYFQNEAQLEKSRLLSDRFSAERPKGSFSTLEIQRTEQGDSAMYLCASSLAGGLLAGREQFFGPGTRLTVL.

The V and J genes are TRBV3-1 (or the pseudogene TRBV3-2) and TRBJ2-5; maybe TRBD1 (6 bases). This CDR3 has 14 amino acids. The V end lost 2 bases, the J end lost 7 bases, and 14 bases lay between the germline ends. Germline-derived CDR1 and CDR2 are LGHDT and YNNKEL (reference sequence). CDR3: CASSQRGGEGTQYF. The CDR3 region has the DNA TGTGCCAGCAGCCAAAGAGGGGGAGAGGGGACCCAGTACTTC.

The V and J genes are TRBV28 and TRBJ2-3; 9 bases fit TRBD2. The CDR3 sequence is 16 residues long. Germline V gene sequence: CDR1 MDHEN, CDR2 SYDVKM. The junction had 9 bases not matched to a gene; V was cut back by 1 base and J by 7 bases. The DNA for the CDR3 is TGTGCCAGCAGTTTATATGGTAGCGGGAGTGTAAATACGCAGTATTTT. Protein: CASSLYGSGSVNTQYF. Full variable domain (outside the CDR3, taken from reference TRBV28 and TRBJ2-3): DVKVTQSSRYLVKRTGEKVFLECVQDMDHENMFWYRQDPGLGLRLIYFSYDVKMKEKGDIPEGYSVSREKKERFSLILESASTNQTSMYLCASSLYGSGSVNTQYFGPGTRLTVL.

The chain couples TRBV5-1 to TRBJ2-3, with D perhaps TRBD1 (5 bases). Trimming shortened V by 4 bases and J by 6 bases, and 15 bases separated the two germline ends. Germline lookup yields CDR1 SGHRS and CDR2 YFSETQ. This CDR3 region has 14 residues. In nucleotides, the CDR3 is TGCGCCAGCAGCCTTGACAGAGTATCCGATACGCAGTATTTT. It specifies CASSLDRVSDTQYF.

The chain uses TRBV19 and TRBJ2-1, with 8 bases matching TRBD2. Trimming at V came to 3 bases and at J to 1 base, leaving 11 bases not matched to a gene. Germline loops: CDR1 LNHDA, CDR2 SQIVND (reference sequence). The CDR3 is 18 amino acids. CDR3 nucleotide sequence: TGTGCCAGTAGTATTTCCCCTACGGCGGGAGGTTCCTACAATGAGCAGTTCTTC. This codes for CASSISPTAGGSYNEQFF.